This T cell receptor (beta chain) was recovered during a study of T cells in Graves' hyperthyroidism and ophthalmopathy. Study findings and constraints: Using 13 V-J features, a model discriminated ophthalmopathy from stable hyperthyroidism. In the blood, most expanded thyroid clonotypes above 0.001 appeared as well.

Researchers amplified the TCR beta CDR3 regions from RNA transcripts. HTBI primers were used for first-round RT-PCR of the TCR CDR3. TCRdb fed the multiplex PCR reads into MiXCR, producing one record per CDR3 protein. The sample shows over 700,000 distinct CDR3 sequences, over 35% of them seen only once. V was shortened by 5 bases and J by 2 bases, with 15 bases between the two germline ends. Germline CDR1 and CDR2: DFQATT and SNEGSKA (reference sequence). The CDR3 runs to 14 residues. This clonotype was picked up many times. The antigen is unknown. Graves' hyperthyroidism showing no ophthalmopathy progression within 18 months was considered stable. In patients aged 18 to 65, hyperthyroidism was newly diagnosed, with duration under 2 months.

This TCR came from a middle-aged woman with Graves' hyperthyroidism. The sample was blood. V and J are TRBV20-1 and TRBJ1-2; no firm D call. CDR3 in amino acids: CSAATFGANYGYTF. DNA of the CDR3: TGCAGTGCTGCTACGTTCGGAGCAAACTATGGCTACACCTTC.